This T cell receptor beta chain came from a study of HIV-infected patients and healthy controls. The repertoire came from unfractionated whole blood and reflected all unsorted peripheral T cells. cDNA was made from about 480 ng RNA using alpha and beta constant primers. Each of the alpha and beta chains got its own library through chain-specific third strand synthesis with indices. All rearrangements within a chain used one primer pair; cDNA molecules carried barcodes. Second strand synthesis was primed from the SP2 site. TCRdb processed the 5' RACE reads anew with MiXCR; each CDR3 protein has one entry. The sample lists some 9,300 distinct CDR3 sequences; 5.5% to 6% were seen once. This clonotype was recorded many times. The sample comprised blood. The origin of this receptor is an adult in good health.

The CDR3 spells CASSQDLRGAHNEQFF. CDR3 coding DNA: TGTGCCAGCAGCCAAGATTTGCGGGGGGCCCACAATGAGCAGTTCTTC. This chain connects TRBV4-2 to TRBJ2-1; TRBD2 matches 8 bases. Germline CDR1 reads LGHNA; CDR2 reads YNFKEQ. The CDR3 contains 16 residues. Trimming cost V 0 bases and J 5 bases; bases outside gene matches: 6.